This T cell receptor (beta chain) originates from a study of T-cell reconstitution after alpha-beta-depleted transplantation in children. There are many counts of this clonotype. Its antigen is unidentified. Germline V gene lookup returns CDR1 SGHTA and CDR2 FQGNSA. The CDR3 runs to 16 residues. The V segment lost 5 bases and the J segment 1 base; nucleotides outside the gene matches: 8. During its preparation, the TCRbeta library received unique molecular identifiers. TCRdb fed the PCR reads into MiXCR, producing one record per CDR3 protein. The top ten clones hold roughly a quarter of a sample with roughly 300,000 distinct CDR3 sequences, 11% of them seen once. Findings and limits, study-wide: Once a year had passed after transplant, T-cell counts and diversity came mostly from newly produced T cells. Recipient T cells and thymic progenitors that survived were the source of the high TCRbeta diversity seen at day 60 in some patients.

The rearrangement uses TRBV7-2 and TRBJ2-3, with TRBD2 matching 8 bases. This clonotype was obtained from a male patient between 2 and 10 years old who had a stem cell transplant for chronic granulomatous disease, so the T cells may come from the graft donor. Sequenced material: peripheral blood, taken 180 days after TCRalphabeta/CD19-depleted stem cell transplant. The CDR3 bases are TGTGCCAGCAGCGGGGCCGGGACTAGGGGCACAGATACGCAGTATTTT. Residues: CASSGAGTRGTDTQYF. The full variable domain, completed using reference TRBV7-2 and TRBJ2-3, is GAGVSQSPSNKVTEKGKDVELRCDPISGHTALYWYRQSLGQGLEFLIYFQGNSAPDKSGLPSDRFSAERTGGSVSTLTIQRTQQEDSAVYLCASSGAGTRGTDTQYFGPGTRLTVL.